This T cell receptor beta chain emerged from a study of cytomegalovirus exposure and HLA in healthy donors. Findings and caveats of the study: The later analysis indicated that the majority of CMV-associated TCR beta chains appeared HLA-restricted.

Vbeta (60) and Jbeta (13) primers were used in the PCR. The method was immunoSEQ multiplex PCR; TCRdb's version includes in-frame clones alone and lacks a portion of them. This table has 250,000 to 350,000 clones, approximately 90% appearing once. The V gene's germline CDR1 is DFQATT and CDR2 SNEGSKA (reference sequence). V lost 2 bases and J lost 6, with 7 bases in between. The CDR3 covers 11 residues. A word on this clone: Its antigen is as yet unknown.

Sequencing input: PBMCs. This sequence originates from a woman under 30 in good health and CMV-seronegative. V and J are TRBV20-1 and TRBJ1-2, with D uncertain. The CDR3 bases are TGCAGTGCTAGATTCGGGAATGGCTACACCTTC. Its protein is CSARFGNGYTF.